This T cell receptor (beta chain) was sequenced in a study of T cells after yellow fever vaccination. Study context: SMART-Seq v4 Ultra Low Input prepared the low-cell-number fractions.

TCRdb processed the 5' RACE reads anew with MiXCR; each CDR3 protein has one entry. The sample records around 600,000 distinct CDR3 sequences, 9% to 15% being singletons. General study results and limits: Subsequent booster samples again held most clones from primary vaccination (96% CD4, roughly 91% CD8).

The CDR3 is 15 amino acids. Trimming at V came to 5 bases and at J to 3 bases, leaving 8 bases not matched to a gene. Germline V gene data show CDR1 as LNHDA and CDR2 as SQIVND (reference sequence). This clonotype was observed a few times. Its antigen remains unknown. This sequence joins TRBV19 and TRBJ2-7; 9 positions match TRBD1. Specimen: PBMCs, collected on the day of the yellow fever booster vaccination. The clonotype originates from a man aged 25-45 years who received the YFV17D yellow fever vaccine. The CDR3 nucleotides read TGTGCCAGTAGTGTCCGGACAGGGGTTGTCTACGAGCAGTACTTC. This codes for CASSVRTGVVYEQYF.